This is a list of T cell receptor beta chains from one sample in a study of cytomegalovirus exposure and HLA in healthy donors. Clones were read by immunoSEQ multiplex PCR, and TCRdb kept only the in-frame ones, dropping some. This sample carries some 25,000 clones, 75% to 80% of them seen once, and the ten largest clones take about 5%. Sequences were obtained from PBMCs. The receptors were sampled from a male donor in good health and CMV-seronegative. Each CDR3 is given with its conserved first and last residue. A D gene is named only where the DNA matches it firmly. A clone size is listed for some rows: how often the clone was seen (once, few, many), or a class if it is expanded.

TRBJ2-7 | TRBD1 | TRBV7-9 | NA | TGTGCCAGCAGTATGGACAGGGGCTCACGCGAGCAGTACTTC | CASSMDRGSREQYF
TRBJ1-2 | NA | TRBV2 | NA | TGTGCCAGCAGTCAACAGGGAGATGGCTACACCTTC | CASSQQGDGYTF
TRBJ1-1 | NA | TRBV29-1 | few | TGCAGCATAAAAACAGAAATGAACACTGAAGCTTTCTTT | CSIKTEMNTEAFF
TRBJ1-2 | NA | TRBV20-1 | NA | TGCAGTGCTAGTCAGGATGGCTACACCTTC | CSASQDGYTF
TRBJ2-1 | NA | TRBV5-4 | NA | TGTGCCAGCAGCTACAGTTCCAATGAGCAGTTCTTC | CASSYSSNEQFF
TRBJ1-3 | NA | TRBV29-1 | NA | TGCAGCGTTGAAACAGATGGAAACACCATATATTTT | CSVETDGNTIYF
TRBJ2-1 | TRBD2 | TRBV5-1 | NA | TGCGCCAGCACGGGGACTAGCCCCTACAATGAGCAGTTCTTC | CASTGTSPYNEQFF
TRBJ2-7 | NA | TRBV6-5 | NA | TGTGCCAGCAGCTTAAACAGGGCCTACGAGCAGTACTTC | CASSLNRAYEQYF
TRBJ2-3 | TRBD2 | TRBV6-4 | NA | TGTGCCAGCAGTGGGGGCAGCGGGGGAAGCACAGATACGCAGTATTTT | CASSGGSGGSTDTQYF
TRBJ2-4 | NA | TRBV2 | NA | TGTGCCAGCGCCCGCACCGGGAACAACAAAAACATTCAGTACTTC | CASARTGNNKNIQYF
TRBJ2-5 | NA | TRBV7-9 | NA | TGTGCCAGCAGCGCGGGGCCGGGGTCGACCCAGTACTTC | CASSAGPGSTQYF
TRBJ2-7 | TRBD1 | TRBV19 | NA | TGTGCCAGTATTGGTAGGGACAGGGCCCTCGCGGAGTACTTC | CASIGRDRALAEYF
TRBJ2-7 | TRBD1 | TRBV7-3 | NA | TGTGCCAGCAGCGCTACAGGGGTCAGCTACGAGCAGTACTTC | CASSATGVSYEQYF
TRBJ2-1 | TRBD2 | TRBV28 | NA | TGTGCCAGCAGCGGGAGTAGCGGGAGCTATGAGCAGTTCTTC | CASSGSSGSYEQFF
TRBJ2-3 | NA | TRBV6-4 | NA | TGTGCCAGCAGTGACGGAGCAAGTCCCACAGATACGCAGTATTTT | CASSDGASPTDTQYF
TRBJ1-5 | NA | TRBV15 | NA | TGTGCCACCAGCAAATTCACCGGAGGGGACGGCAATCAGCCCCAGCATTTT | CATSKFTGGDGNQPQHF
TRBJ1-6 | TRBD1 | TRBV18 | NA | TGTGCCAGCTCACCGAAGGGACAGGGGAATTCACCCCTCCACTTT | CASSPKGQGNSPLHF
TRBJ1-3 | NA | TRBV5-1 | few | TGCGCCAGCAGCTTACAGGGCACTGGAAACACCATATATTTT | CASSLQGTGNTIYF
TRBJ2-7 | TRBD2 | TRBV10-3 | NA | TGTGCCATCAGTGATGCGGGGGGGGCCTACGAGCGGTACTTC | CAISDAGGAYERYF
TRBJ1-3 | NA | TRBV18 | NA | TGTGCCAGCTCACCCTCAGACGGGTCTGGAAACACCATATATTTT | CASSPSDGSGNTIYF
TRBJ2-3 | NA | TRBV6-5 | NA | TGTGCCAGCAAATCCGGGTCCTTGGGAGATACGCAGTATTTT | CASKSGSLGDTQYF
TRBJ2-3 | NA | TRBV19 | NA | TGTGCCAGTAGTCCCCCAGGAACCGGCACAGATACGCAGTATTTT | CASSPPGTGTDTQYF
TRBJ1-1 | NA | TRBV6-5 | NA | TGTGCCAGCAGTGGGAGGGTCAACACTGAAGCTTTCTTT | CASSGRVNTEAFF
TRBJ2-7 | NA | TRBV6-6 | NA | TGTGCCAGCGGCAGGGACTACGAGCAGTACTTC | CASGRDYEQYF
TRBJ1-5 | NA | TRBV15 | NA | TGTGCCACCAGCAGAGATCTAGGGGTTCATCAGCCCCAGCATTTT | CATSRDLGVHQPQHF
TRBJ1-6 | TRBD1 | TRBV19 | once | TGTGCCAGTAGTATATGGTCACAGGGGGATTCACCCCTCCACTTT | CASSIWSQGDSPLHF
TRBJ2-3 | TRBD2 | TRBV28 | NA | TGTGCCAGCAGTCCCCACGGACTAGGCCAGACAGATACGCAGTATTTT | CASSPHGLGQTDTQYF
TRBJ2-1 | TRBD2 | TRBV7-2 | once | TGTGCCAGCAGCTCGACTAGCGCAGAAAATGAGCAGTTCTTC | CASSSTSAENEQFF
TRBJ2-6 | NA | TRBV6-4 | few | TGTGCCAGCAGTGAGGGGAGCTCTGGGGCCAACGTCCTGACTTTC | CASSEGSSGANVLTF
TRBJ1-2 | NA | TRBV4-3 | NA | TGCGCCAGCAGCCTTTTACTTTGGGGGGGCGGGATAAATGGCTACACCTTC | CASSLLLWGGGINGYTF
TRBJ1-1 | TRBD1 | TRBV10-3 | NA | TGTGCCACCGCCGGACAGGCGACTCAAGCTTTCTTT | CATAGQATQAFF
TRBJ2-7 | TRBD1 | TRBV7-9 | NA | TGTGCCAGCAGCCCGGGACAGCCCATCTACGAGCAGTACTTC | CASSPGQPIYEQYF
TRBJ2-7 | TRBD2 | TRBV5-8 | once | TGTGCCAGCCCCCGGACTAGCGGGGGCGTCCACGAGCAGTACTTC | CASPRTSGGVHEQYF
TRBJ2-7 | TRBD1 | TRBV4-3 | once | TGCGCCAGCAGCCAGCAGGCCGGGACAGCCTACGAGCAGTACTTC | CASSQQAGTAYEQYF
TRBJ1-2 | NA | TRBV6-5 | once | TGTGCCAGCAGTTACGGATATGGGACAACGGAGAGTGGCTACACCTTC | CASSYGYGTTESGYTF
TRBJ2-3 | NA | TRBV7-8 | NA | TGTGCCAGCAGCTTCGAAGGACTACGCACAGATACGCAGTATTTT | CASSFEGLRTDTQYF
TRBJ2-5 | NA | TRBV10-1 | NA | TGCGCCAGCAGTACGAACAGCATCTTCCAAGAGACCCAGTACTTC | CASSTNSIFQETQYF
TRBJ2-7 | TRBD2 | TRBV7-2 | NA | TGTGCCAGCAGCTTAGCGGGAGGAGCGGGGTCTTACGAGCAGTACTTC | CASSLAGGAGSYEQYF
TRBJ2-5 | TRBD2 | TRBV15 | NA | TGTGCCACCAGCAGAGTCGCGGGGGGTGGAGAGACCCAGTACTTC | CATSRVAGGGETQYF
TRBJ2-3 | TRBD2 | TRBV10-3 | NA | TGTGCCATCAGCCAGAGGAGCGGGGACCCCGATACGCAGTATTTT | CAISQRSGDPDTQYF
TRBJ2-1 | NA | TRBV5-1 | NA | TGCGCCAACCCTTGGAGGCATTTGAATGAGCAGTTCTTC | CANPWRHLNEQFF
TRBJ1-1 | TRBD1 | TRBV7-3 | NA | TGTGCCAGCAGCTTAACTCCAGGGGGTTTGGGAAACACTGAAGCTTTCTTT | CASSLTPGGLGNTEAFF
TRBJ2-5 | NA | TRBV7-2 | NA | TGTGCCAGCAGCCCGAGGAGCGGTCACACAGAGACCCAGTACTTC | CASSPRSGHTETQYF
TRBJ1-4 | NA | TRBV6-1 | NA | TGTGCCAGCAGTGGAGGGCAGGCTAATGAAAAACTGTTTTTT | CASSGGQANEKLFF
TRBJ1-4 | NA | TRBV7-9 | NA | TGTGCCAGCAGCTTTGGCCCTTCAGGGGCAACTAATGAAAAACTGTTTTTT | CASSFGPSGATNEKLFF
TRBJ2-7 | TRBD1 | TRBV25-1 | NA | TGTGCCAGCACCCCCCGGACAGGGAACGAGCAGTACTTC | CASTPRTGNEQYF
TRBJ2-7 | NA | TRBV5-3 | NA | TGTGCCAGAAGCTTGTGGGCAGATTCCTACGAGCAGTACTTC | CARSLWADSYEQYF
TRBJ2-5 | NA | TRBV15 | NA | TGTGCCACCAGCAGAGATAATAACAGGGAAAGGGAGCAGTACTTC | CATSRDNNREREQYF
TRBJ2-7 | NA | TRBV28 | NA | TGTGCCAGCAGTCCCTGGGACAACTCCCTCTACGAGCAGTACTTC | CASSPWDNSLYEQYF